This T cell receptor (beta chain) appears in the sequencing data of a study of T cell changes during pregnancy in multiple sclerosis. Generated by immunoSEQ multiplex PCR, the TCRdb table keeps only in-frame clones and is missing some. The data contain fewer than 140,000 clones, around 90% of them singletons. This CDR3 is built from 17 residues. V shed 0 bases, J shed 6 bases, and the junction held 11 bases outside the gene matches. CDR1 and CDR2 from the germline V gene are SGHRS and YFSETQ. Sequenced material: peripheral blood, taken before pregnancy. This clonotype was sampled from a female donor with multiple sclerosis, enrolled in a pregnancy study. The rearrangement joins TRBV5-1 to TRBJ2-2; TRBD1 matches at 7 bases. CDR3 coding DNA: TGCGCCAGCAGCTTGGGCCTACTCTCCCAGGGGGCCGGGGAGCTGTTTTTT. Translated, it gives CASSLGLLSQGAGELFF.